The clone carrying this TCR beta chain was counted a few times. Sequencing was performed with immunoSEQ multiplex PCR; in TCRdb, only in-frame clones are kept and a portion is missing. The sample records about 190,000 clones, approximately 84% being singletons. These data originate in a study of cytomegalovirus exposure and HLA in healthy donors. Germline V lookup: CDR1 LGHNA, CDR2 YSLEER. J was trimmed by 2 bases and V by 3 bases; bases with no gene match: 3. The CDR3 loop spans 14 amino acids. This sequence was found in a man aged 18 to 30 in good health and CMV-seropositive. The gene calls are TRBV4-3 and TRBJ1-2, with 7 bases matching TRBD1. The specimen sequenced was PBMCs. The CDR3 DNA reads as TGCGCCAGCAGCCAGGGGACAGCCAACTATGGCTACACCTTC. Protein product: CASSQGTANYGYTF.